The text below deals with one T cell receptor beta chain. Its antigen is not identified. Measured with immunoSEQ multiplex PCR; TCRdb has only the in-frame clones, and not every one. Of 90,000 to 150,000 clones in the sample, about 58% were seen once. The data were obtained in a study of cytotoxic CD8 clonotypes in ibrutinib-treated CLL. The overall study: Following treatment for a median around twelve months, range 6 to 36, response samples were then taken. Study-level results: Increased clonality at ibrutinib response gave way to a return toward baseline at progression.

Germline values: CDR1 SGHTA, CDR2 FQGNSA. The V end was cut by 7 bases, the J end by 0 bases, with 13 bases between. The CDR3 is 15 residues long. J is TRBJ2-1 and V is TRBV7-2; TRBD2 might be the D (6 bases). This TCR derives from a human donor with chronic lymphocytic leukemia. The sequencing here drew on PBMCs, taken after 24 months of ibrutinib treatment. The CDR3 DNA is TGTGCCAGCACTCAGCGGGTTAGCTCCTACAATGAGCAGTTCTTC. Residues: CASTQRVSSYNEQFF.